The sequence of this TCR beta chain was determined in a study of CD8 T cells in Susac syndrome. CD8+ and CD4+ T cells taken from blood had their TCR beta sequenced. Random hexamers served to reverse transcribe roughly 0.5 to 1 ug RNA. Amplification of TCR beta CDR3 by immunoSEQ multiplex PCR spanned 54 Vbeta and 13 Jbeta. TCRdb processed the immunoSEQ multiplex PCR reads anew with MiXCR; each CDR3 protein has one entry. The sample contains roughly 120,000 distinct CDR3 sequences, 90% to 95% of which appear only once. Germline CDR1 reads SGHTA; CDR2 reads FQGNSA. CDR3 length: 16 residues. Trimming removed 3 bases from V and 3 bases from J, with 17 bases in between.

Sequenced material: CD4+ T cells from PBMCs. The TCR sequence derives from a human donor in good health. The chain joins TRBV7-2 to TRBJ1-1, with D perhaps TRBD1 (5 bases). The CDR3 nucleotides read TGTGCCAGCAGCTTGTTCGGCCAGGGTTTGGACACTGAAGCTTTCTTT. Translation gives CASSLFGQGLDTEAFF.